This T cell receptor (beta chain) was recorded in a study of human T cells and chemical hapten exposure. Described time point: pre-sensitization, week 0. Treatment denoted: therapeutic diphenylcyclopropenone sensitization with weekly scalp DPC. The V and J ends lost 0 bases and 3 bases, in that order; junction bases with no gene match: 4. Germline loops: CDR1 MGHDK, CDR2 SYGVNS. The CDR3 has 16 amino acids. Each CDR3 protein is one row after TCRdb ran MiXCR on the RACE reads. This table holds roughly 80,000 distinct CDR3 sequences, 11% to 15% found once. The sample holds a few counts of this clonotype.

The gene calls are TRBV25-1 and TRBJ1-5; 8 bases align to TRBD1. This specimen consisted of whole blood, obtained in connection with sensitization to the hapten diphenylcyclopropenone (DPC). The TCR originated in a woman between 50 and 59 years old with alopecia areata. Some clones in this sample may be carry-over from other donors' samples. The CDR3 protein is CASSEYGTGFNQPQHF. As DNA, the CDR3 is TGTGCCAGCAGTGAATATGGGACAGGATTCAATCAGCCCCAGCATTTT.